Below, 12 T cell receptor beta chains from the same sample are listed, as sequenced in a study of CD8+CD57+ T cells in acquired aplastic anemia. For CDR3 and TCR beta VDJ profiling, genomic DNA was the template used. TCRdb passed the reads through MiXCR, listing each CDR3 protein once. The repertoire has under 200,000 distinct CDR3 sequences, just under 45% of them found once; the top ten carry around 0.96%. The sequenced sample was sorted CD4+, CD8+, or CD8+CD57+ T cells (not recorded which) from PBMCs. All receptors derive from a human donor in good health.

This chain joins TRBV9 and TRBJ1-6, with unresolved D. There are 15 residues in the CDR3. CDR1 and CDR2 (germline): SGDLS, YYNGEE. V gave up 4 bases and J gave up 10 bases, with 18 bases separating them. The CDR3: CASSQVGARGSPLHF. The DNA for the CDR3 is TGTGCCAGCAGCCAAGTAGGCGCCCGCGGATCACCCCTCCACTTT.

Comment on this clonotype: This may be a read error, as it is one base from a much larger clone. The rearrangement links TRBV6-1 to TRBJ2-1; 9 bases fit TRBD2. The CDR3 runs 13 residues. Germline V gives CDR1 MNHNS, CDR2 SASEGT. DNA for the CDR3: TGTGCAGGTGGACTAGCGATGTACAATGAGCAGCTCTTC. Amino acid sequence: CAGGLAMYNEQLF.

This chain links TRBV5-5 with TRBJ2-2, with D unresolved. Germline lookup yields CDR1 SGHKS and CDR2 YYEKEE (reference sequence). The ends were cut back, 2 bases at V and 5 bases at J, with 7 bases in the middle. The CDR3 is made up of 13 amino acids. CDR3 bases: TGTGCCAGCAGCTTAGAAATTACCGGGGAGCTGTTTTTT. The encoded protein is CASSLEITGELFF.

This clonotype has ten or more counts. The gene calls are TRBV7-2 and TRBJ1-1; no firm D call. Germline V gene sequence: CDR1 SGHTA, CDR2 FQGNSA. The ends were cut back, 3 bases at V and 6 bases at J, with 8 bases in the middle. The CDR3 loop spans 12 amino acids. CDR3 DNA: TGTGCCAGCAGCTTTGGCAGAGCTGAAGCTTTCTTT. Encoded protein: CASSFGRAEAFF.

V gene TRBV6-2 or TRBV6-3 combines with J gene TRBJ1-5, with 10 bases lining up with TRBD1. Losses at the gene ends were 4 bases for V and 4 bases for J; bases not matched to a gene: 7. The CDR3 extends over 16 amino acids. Germline V gene sequence: CDR1 MNHEY, CDR2 SVGEGT. CDR3 in DNA: TGTGCCAGCAGTTTACTAGACAGGGGGCTTAATCAGCCCCAGCATTTT. Its protein product is CASSLLDRGLNQPQHF.

The chain employs TRBV19 and TRBJ2-3; D gene uncertain. V was cut by 4 bases and J by 0 bases, with 11 bases left in between. Germline CDR1 LNHDA, CDR2 SQIVND (reference sequence). The CDR3 loop spans 15 amino acids. CDR3 DNA: TGTGCCAGTAGTAAGACAACCACTAGCACAGATACGCAGTATTTT. Its protein is CASSKTTTSTDTQYF.

In its sample, this clonotype was seen a few times. Relative to the germline gene, one junction end is altered; a read error may explain this. The genes are TRBV7-3 and TRBJ2-2; unclear D gene. CDR3 length: 16 amino acids. Germline CDR1 and CDR2: SGHTA and FQGTGA. The CDR3 spells CAGSLISSQNTGELFF. The CDR3, as DNA: TGTGCCGGCAGCTTAATCTCTAGTCAGAACACCGGGGAGCTGTTTTTT.

A single count supports this clonotype. The chain uses TRBV29-1 and TRBJ2-1; D is unresolved. The CDR3 extends over 12 amino acids. Germline V gene data show CDR1 as SQVTM and CDR2 as ANQGSEA. V was clipped by 5 bases and J by 6 bases, with 11 bases between them. CDR3: CSVRVDANEQFF. The CDR3 DNA sequence: TGCAGCGTTAGAGTGGATGCCAATGAGCAGTTCTTC.

J is TRBJ2-3 and V is TRBV7-2; TRBD2 matches at 7 bases. Looked up from germline, CDR1 is SGHTA and CDR2 is FQGNSA. The CDR3 length is 17 residues. The V gene end was trimmed by 0 bases and the J gene end by 1 base; junction bases not matched to a gene: 7. The CDR3 here is CASSLAPPLAGTDTQYF. CDR3 DNA sequence: TGTGCCAGCAGCTTAGCGCCCCCCCTAGCGGGCACAGATACGCAGTATTTT.

CDR3 bases: TGCAGTGCTGCGACTCAAGCGGGGCGAGGAGATACGCAGTATTTT. Encoded protein: CSAATQAGRGDTQYF. This rearrangement joins TRBV20-1 to TRBJ2-3, with 7 positions matching TRBD2. Losses at the gene ends were 5 bases for V and 5 bases for J; bases not matched to a gene: 13. The germline gives CDR1 DFQATT, CDR2 SNEGSKA (reference sequence). The CDR3 is made up of 15 amino acids.

The V gene is TRBV6-1, the J gene TRBJ1-1; possibly TRBD1 for D (6 bases). Trimming left V 6 bases short and J 7 bases short, with 18 bases between. Germline V CDR1 and CDR2: MNHNS, SASEGT. The CDR3 has 14 residues. The CDR3 coding sequence is TGTGCCAGCAGCCGGGGGCCGGCTCGGATTGAAGCTTTCTTT. The encoded protein is CASSRGPARIEAFF.

V gene TRBV25-1 combines with J gene TRBJ1-2, with 7 bases matching TRBD1. CDR1 MGHDK and CDR2 SYGVNS come from the germline V gene. The ends lost 3 bases at V and 0 bases at J; junction bases unmatched: 4. The CDR3 length is 15 residues. CDR3: CASSDRDRPNYGYTF. In DNA, the CDR3 is TGTGCCAGCAGTGACCGGGACAGACCTAACTATGGCTACACCTTC.